The 9 T cell receptor beta chains listed next were all sequenced from one sample in a study of shared clonotypes between healthy human individuals. Method: immunoSEQ multiplex PCR; TCRdb's copy keeps in-frame clones and lacks some. The data hold about 96,000 clones, with 60% to 70% observed a single time. The sequenced sample consisted of memory CD8+ T cells sorted from blood. The sample's subset: CD45RO+ cells pooled with CCR7-negative TemRA cells. The source of these receptors is a man aged 30 to 45 in good health.

This chain uses TRBV5-1 with TRBJ1-1; 8 bases are shared with TRBD1. Germline V gene lookup returns CDR1 SGHRS and CDR2 YFSETQ. The CDR3 spans 15 residues. With 4 bases clipped from V and 1 base from J, the junction kept 6 bases outside the gene matches. CDR3 nucleotides: TGCGCCAGCAGCCTACACGGACAGGGGAACACTGAAGCTTTCTTT. Translating it yields CASSLHGQGNTEAFF.

J is TRBJ2-3 and V is TRBV9; D is ambiguous. There are 12 residues in the CDR3. V was cut by 0 bases and J by 1 base, with 0 bases left in between. In germline, CDR1 is SGDLS, CDR2 YYNGEE. Here the CDR3 DNA reads TGTGCCAGCAGCGTAGGCACAGATACGCAGTATTTT. It codes for CASSVGTDTQYF.

The chain is built from TRBV4-3 and TRBJ2-1, with D maybe TRBD2 (6 bases). Germline V lookup: CDR1 LGHNA, CDR2 YSLEER. This CDR3 comprises 17 residues. Trimming took off 0 bases at V and 2 bases at J, with 14 bases between the two ends. The DNA of the CDR3 is TGCGCCAGCAGCCAAGAGGTGACGGCTAGCGCCTACAATGAGCAGTTCTTC. This codes for CASSQEVTASAYNEQFF.

This chain joins TRBV11-3 and TRBJ2-7, with 7 positions matching TRBD1. CDR3 size: 15 residues. Losses at the gene ends were 4 bases for V and 3 bases for J; bases not matched to a gene: 9. Germline assignment: CDR1 SGHNT and CDR2 YENEEA. The CDR3 DNA reads as TGTGCCAGCAGCTCCGGACAGGATCCTTTCTACGAGCAGTACTTC. Translating gives CASSSGQDPFYEQYF.

The chain recombines TRBV7-9 with TRBJ1-2; 7 bases map to TRBD1. Trimming took 5 bases from V and 4 from J; bases not matched to a gene: 7. The germline gives CDR1 SEHNR, CDR2 FQNEAQ (reference sequence). The CDR3 has 14 amino acids. CDR3 nucleotide sequence: TGTGCCAGCAGCAAATCAACAGGGGTCTATGGCTACACCTTC. It is translated as CASSKSTGVYGYTF.

The sample holds a few counts of this clone. V usage is TRBV7-8 and J usage is TRBJ2-3; D gene unclear. The CDR3 consists of 14 residues. Germline V gene sequence: CDR1 SGHVS, CDR2 FQNEAQ. Trimming shortened V by 3 bases and J by 0 bases, and 7 bases separated the two germline ends. The CDR3 here is CASSFKTSTDTQYF. As DNA, the CDR3 is TGTGCCAGCAGCTTCAAGACTAGCACAGATACGCAGTATTTT.

CDR3 loop: CASSQGQNSYEQYF. The CDR3 region has the DNA TGTGCCAGCAGCCAAGGACAGAACTCCTACGAGCAGTACTTC. The chain has TRBV14 and TRBJ2-7; a possible D gene is TRBD1 (5 bases). V was cut by 1 base and J by 0 bases, with 7 bases left in between. The CDR3 loop spans 14 amino acids. Germline V lookup: CDR1 SGHDN, CDR2 FVKESK.

In the case of this clone: The junction shows a germline mismatch at one end, possibly a read error. The genes are TRBV7-9 and TRBJ2-6; D could derive from TRBD1 or TRBD2 (5 bases each). The germline V gene encodes CDR1 SEHNR and CDR2 FQNEAQ (reference sequence). The CDR3 has 12 amino acids. The chain's CDR3 is CVGRAGANVLTF. The CDR3 DNA follows: TGCGTGGGACGCGCTGGGGCCAACGTCCTGACTTTC.

This chain links TRBV7-9 with TRBJ1-5; the D is unclear. Germline CDR1 reads SEHNR; CDR2 reads FQNEAQ (reference sequence). The CDR3 contains 14 residues. Trimming took 4 bases from V and 1 from J, leaving 8 bases between them. This CDR3 reads CASSSYDSNQPQHF. The CDR3 DNA follows: TGTGCCAGCAGCTCGTATGACAGCAATCAGCCCCAGCATTTT.